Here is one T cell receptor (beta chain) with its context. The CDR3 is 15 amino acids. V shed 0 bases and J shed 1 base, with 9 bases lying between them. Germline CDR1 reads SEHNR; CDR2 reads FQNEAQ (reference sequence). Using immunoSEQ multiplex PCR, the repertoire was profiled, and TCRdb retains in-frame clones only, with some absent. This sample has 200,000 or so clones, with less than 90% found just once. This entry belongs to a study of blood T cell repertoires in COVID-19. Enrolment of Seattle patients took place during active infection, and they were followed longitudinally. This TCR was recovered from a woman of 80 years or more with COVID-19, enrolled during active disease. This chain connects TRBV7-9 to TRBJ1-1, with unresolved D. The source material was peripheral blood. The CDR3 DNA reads TGTGCCAGCAGCTTAGCGCGGGCATCGAACACTGAAGCTTTCTTT. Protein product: CASSLARASNTEAFF.